These 3 T cell receptor beta chains originate from one sample sequenced in a study of shared clonotypes between healthy human individuals. Profiling relied on immunoSEQ multiplex PCR, and the TCRdb table lists in-frame clones only, not all of them. This table has hundreds of thousands of clones, around 72% appearing once. The sequencing input was memory CD4+ T cells sorted from blood. The subset is: CD45RA-negative fraction. These receptors came from a woman in her 30s in good health.

V usage is TRBV28 and J usage is TRBJ2-3, with TRBD1 identical over 9 bases. The V gene end was trimmed by 6 bases and the J gene end by 1 base; junction bases not matched to a gene: 11. Germline CDR1 is MDHEN and CDR2 is SYDVKM. The CDR3 contains 17 residues. As DNA, the CDR3 is TGTGCCAGCAGGTCGGACAGGGGTCGGTGGGGCACAGATACGCAGTATTTT. The encoded protein is CASRSDRGRWGTDTQYF.

This rearrangement joins TRBV18 to TRBJ2-3, with 7 bases fitting TRBD1. The V gene end was trimmed by 1 base and the J gene end by 2 bases; junction bases not matched to a gene: 3. The length of the CDR3 is 15 residues. CDR1 and CDR2 from the germline V gene are KGHSH and LQKENI. The CDR3 coding sequence is TGTGCCAGCTCACCACAGGGGGCGAACACAGATACGCAGTATTTT. Protein product: CASSPQGANTDTQYF.

The rearrangement joins TRBV10-1 to TRBJ1-5; maybe TRBD1 (5 bases). The CDR3 length is 13 residues. With 4 bases removed from V and 3 bases from J, the gap between germline ends came to 7 bases. Germline CDR1 WNHNN, CDR2 SYGVQD (reference sequence). The CDR3 spells CASSGGVNQPQHF. Here the CDR3 DNA reads TGCGCCAGCAGTGGAGGGGTCAATCAGCCCCAGCATTTT.